This is a list of T cell receptor beta chains from one sample in a study of graft-versus-host responses after intestinal transplantation. These receptors' antigens are unknown. Sequencing was performed with immunoSEQ multiplex PCR; in TCRdb, only in-frame clones are kept and a portion is missing. The repertoire holds fewer than 90,000 clones, with about 94% as singletons. The source was unstimulated CD4+ T cells sorted from spleen or lymph node cells, collected before transplant. These receptors were collected from a human donor who was the organ donor for an intestinal transplant. Both conserved end residues are part of each CDR3. Fields, in order: J gene, D gene, V gene, clone size, CDR3 protein, CDR3 DNA. A D gene is named only where the DNA matches it firmly. Where a row states a size, it is once, few, many or the class of an expanded clone; other rows omit it.

j_call: TRBJ1-1; d_call: TRBD1; v_call: TRBV6-8; clone_size: NA; cdr3_aa: CASREAGTGVMNTEAFF; cdr3_nt: TGTGCCAGCAGGGAGGCGGGGACAGGGGTTATGAACACTGAAGCTTTCTTT
j_call: TRBJ2-4; d_call: TRBD1; v_call: TRBV5-1; clone_size: NA; cdr3_aa: CASSLVRTGSIGSIQYF; cdr3_nt: TGCGCCAGCAGCTTGGTGCGGACAGGGAGTATTGGGAGCATTCAGTACTTC
j_call: TRBJ1-1; d_call: NA; v_call: TRBV7-9; clone_size: NA; cdr3_aa: CASVPRSNTEAFF; cdr3_nt: TGTGCCAGCGTGCCTAGGAGTAACACTGAAGCTTTCTTT
j_call: TRBJ1-1; d_call: TRBD1; v_call: TRBV18; clone_size: NA; cdr3_aa: CASSPTQGPTEAFF; cdr3_nt: TGTGCCAGCTCACCAACACAGGGGCCCACTGAAGCTTTCTTT
j_call: TRBJ1-3; d_call: TRBD1; v_call: TRBV2; clone_size: NA; cdr3_aa: CASNLAGGRNTIYF; cdr3_nt: TGTGCCAGCAATTTGGCAGGGGGCCGAAACACCATATATTTT
j_call: TRBJ1-2; d_call: TRBD1; v_call: TRBV13; clone_size: once; cdr3_aa: CASSPARGQARWGYGYTF; cdr3_nt: TGTGCCAGCAGCCCCGCCCGGGGACAGGCGAGGTGGGGGTATGGCTACACCTTC
j_call: TRBJ2-3; d_call: TRBD2; v_call: TRBV19; clone_size: NA; cdr3_aa: CASSIGLAGPSTDTQYF; cdr3_nt: TGTGCCAGTAGTATCGGACTAGCGGGGCCTAGCACAGATACGCAGTATTTT
j_call: TRBJ2-2; d_call: NA; v_call: TRBV10-3; clone_size: NA; cdr3_aa: CAISGHGGDTGELFF; cdr3_nt: TGTGCCATCAGTGGGCACGGAGGAGACACCGGGGAGCTGTTTTTT
j_call: TRBJ1-1; d_call: NA; v_call: TRBV7-3; clone_size: NA; cdr3_aa: CASSTSVNTEAFF; cdr3_nt: TGTGCCAGCAGTACGTCAGTGAACACTGAAGCTTTCTTT
j_call: TRBJ2-2; d_call: NA; v_call: TRBV27; clone_size: NA; cdr3_aa: CASRQNRGELFF; cdr3_nt: TGTGCCAGCAGGCAAAACAGGGGGGAGCTGTTTTTT
j_call: TRBJ1-2; d_call: TRBD1; v_call: TRBV2; clone_size: NA; cdr3_aa: CASSTGAEDGYTF; cdr3_nt: TGTGCCAGCAGTACAGGGGCAGAGGATGGCTACACCTTC
j_call: TRBJ1-3; d_call: NA; v_call: TRBV19; clone_size: NA; cdr3_aa: CASSGTTGNTIYF; cdr3_nt: TGTGCCAGTTCCGGGACAACTGGAAACACCATATATTTT
j_call: TRBJ2-3; d_call: TRBD1; v_call: TRBV19; clone_size: NA; cdr3_aa: CASSSGQRTDTQYF; cdr3_nt: TGTGCCAGTAGTTCGGGACAGCGAACAGATACGCAGTATTTT
j_call: TRBJ2-7; d_call: TRBD1; v_call: TRBV4-1; clone_size: NA; cdr3_aa: CASSQRTGVDHEQYF; cdr3_nt: TGCGCCAGCAGCCAACGGACAGGGGTCGACCACGAGCAGTACTTC
j_call: TRBJ2-7; d_call: TRBD1; v_call: TRBV2; clone_size: NA; cdr3_aa: CASSEQGVYEQYF; cdr3_nt: TGTGCCAGCAGTGAACAGGGGGTCTACGAGCAGTACTTC
j_call: TRBJ1-1; d_call: NA; v_call: TRBV6-5; clone_size: NA; cdr3_aa: CASSYSIHGVTEAFF; cdr3_nt: TGTGCCAGCAGTTACTCGATCCATGGGGTGACTGAAGCTTTCTTT
j_call: TRBJ2-3; d_call: TRBD1; v_call: TRBV7-3; clone_size: NA; cdr3_aa: CASSTGQGTDTQYF; cdr3_nt: TGTGCCAGCAGCACGGGACAGGGAACAGATACGCAGTATTTT
j_call: TRBJ2-7; d_call: NA; v_call: TRBV2; clone_size: NA; cdr3_aa: CASSVRRTDFSTSYEQYF; cdr3_nt: TGTGCCAGCAGCGTCAGAAGAACAGATTTCAGTACTTCCTACGAGCAGTACTTC
j_call: TRBJ1-3; d_call: NA; v_call: TRBV11-3; clone_size: NA; cdr3_aa: CASSLDLQGTTRGTIYF; cdr3_nt: TGTGCCAGCAGCTTAGATTTACAGGGAACGACCCGCGGCACCATATATTTT
j_call: TRBJ2-7; d_call: TRBD2; v_call: TRBV27; clone_size: NA; cdr3_aa: CASSSERGGYEQYF; cdr3_nt: TGTGCCAGCAGTTCGGAAAGGGGAGGGTACGAGCAGTACTTC
j_call: TRBJ1-1; d_call: NA; v_call: TRBV25-1; clone_size: NA; cdr3_aa: CASSLPGTPEAFF; cdr3_nt: TGTGCCAGCAGCCTGCCCGGGACGCCTGAAGCTTTCTTT
j_call: TRBJ2-5; d_call: TRBD2; v_call: TRBV2; clone_size: NA; cdr3_aa: CASSGGGLHQETQYF; cdr3_nt: TGTGCCAGCAGTGGGGGGGGACTTCACCAAGAGACCCAGTACTTC
j_call: TRBJ1-4; d_call: NA; v_call: TRBV10-3; clone_size: once; cdr3_aa: CATHRTTNEKLFF; cdr3_nt: TGTGCCACCCACAGGACGACTAATGAAAAACTGTTTTTT
j_call: TRBJ1-6; d_call: NA; v_call: TRBV19; clone_size: NA; cdr3_aa: CASSKDPYSPLHF; cdr3_nt: TGTGCCAGTAGTAAGGACCCGTATTCACCCCTCCACTTT
j_call: TRBJ1-2; d_call: TRBD1; v_call: TRBV7-2; clone_size: NA; cdr3_aa: CASSRTGGAGGYTF; cdr3_nt: TGTGCCAGCAGCAGGACAGGGGGCGCGGGTGGCTACACCTTC
j_call: TRBJ2-7; d_call: TRBD2; v_call: TRBV7-8; clone_size: NA; cdr3_aa: CASSAASGGSYEQYF; cdr3_nt: TGTGCCAGCAGCGCGGCTAGCGGGGGCTCCTACGAGCAGTACTTC
j_call: TRBJ2-3; d_call: NA; v_call: TRBV6-5; clone_size: NA; cdr3_aa: CASSYRIQGVDTQYF; cdr3_nt: TGTGCCAGCAGTTACCGGATACAGGGAGTTGATACGCAGTATTTT
j_call: TRBJ2-7; d_call: TRBD1; v_call: TRBV5-1; clone_size: NA; cdr3_aa: CASSSVPGQGDESSNYEQYF; cdr3_nt: TGCGCCAGCAGCTCCGTACCGGGACAGGGGGACGAATCCTCAAACTACGAGCAGTACTTC
j_call: TRBJ1-1; d_call: TRBD1; v_call: TRBV19; clone_size: NA; cdr3_aa: CASSLDRGQGTEAFF; cdr3_nt: TGTGCCAGTAGTCTCGACAGGGGGCAGGGGACTGAAGCTTTCTTT
j_call: TRBJ2-5; d_call: TRBD2; v_call: TRBV10-2; clone_size: NA; cdr3_aa: CASSGGGSLPETQYF; cdr3_nt: TGCGCCAGCAGTGGCGGGGGGTCCCTTCCGGAGACCCAGTACTTC
j_call: TRBJ1-2; d_call: TRBD1; v_call: TRBV19; clone_size: NA; cdr3_aa: CASSIWTGGLALGYTF; cdr3_nt: TGTGCCAGTAGTATATGGACAGGGGGTTTGGCGTTAGGCTACACCTTC
j_call: TRBJ2-6; d_call: NA; v_call: TRBV5-1; clone_size: NA; cdr3_aa: CASTLGGANVLTF; cdr3_nt: TGCGCCAGCACCCTCGGAGGGGCCAACGTCCTGACTTTC
j_call: TRBJ2-3; d_call: TRBD1; v_call: TRBV7-2; clone_size: NA; cdr3_aa: CASSFWTGGTDTQYF; cdr3_nt: TGTGCCAGCAGCTTTTGGACAGGGGGCACAGATACGCAGTATTTT
j_call: TRBJ2-3; d_call: NA; v_call: TRBV27; clone_size: NA; cdr3_aa: CASSSPYGPYTDTQYF; cdr3_nt: TGTGCCAGCAGTTCCCCGTATGGCCCTTACACAGATACGCAGTATTTT
j_call: TRBJ2-2; d_call: NA; v_call: TRBV4-1; clone_size: once; cdr3_aa: CASSQDPGRGTSGELFF; cdr3_nt: TGCGCCAGCAGCCAAGATCCGGGTAGGGGAACATCCGGGGAGCTGTTTTTT
j_call: TRBJ2-5; d_call: NA; v_call: TRBV6-1; clone_size: once; cdr3_aa: CASSTRVETQYF; cdr3_nt: TGTGCCAGCAGTACCCGGGTGGAGACCCAGTACTTC
j_call: TRBJ1-5; d_call: NA; v_call: TRBV5-1; clone_size: NA; cdr3_aa: CASSLSPGGPQHF; cdr3_nt: TGCGCCAGCAGCCTAAGTCCCGGGGGGCCCCAGCATTTT